This entry concerns a single T cell receptor beta chain. This specimen comes from a study of early T cells in non-severe SARS-CoV-2 infection. The overall study: Sequencing of bulk RNA from unsorted whole blood was done, without chain pairing.

Germline assignment: CDR1 MGHRA and CDR2 YSYEKL. The CDR3 runs 14 residues. Trimming shortened V by 5 bases and J by 7 bases, and 15 bases separated the two germline ends. Tagging with unique molecular identifiers was applied to individual cDNA molecules. MiXCR, applied by TCRdb to the 5' RACE reads, yields one record per CDR3 protein. The sample yields about 69,000 distinct CDR3 sequences, roughly 13% seen once. The chain couples TRBV4-1 to TRBJ2-1; the D call may be TRBD1 or TRBD2 (5 bases each). The clonotype comes from an adult who was a healthcare worker with PCR-confirmed SARS-CoV-2 infection or an uninfected control (not recorded which). Sequenced material: whole blood. The CDR3 nucleotides read TGCGCCAGCAGCTCGGGGCAGCAGTTGAATGAGCAGTTCTTC. It yields the protein CASSSGQQLNEQFF.